A selection of T cell receptor beta chains follows, all from one sample in a study of blood T cell repertoires in COVID-19. Clones were read by immunoSEQ multiplex PCR, and TCRdb kept only the in-frame ones, dropping some. This sample has 50,000 to 60,000 clones, with approximately 86% found just once. Sequencing was carried out using peripheral blood. The source of these receptors is a man in his forties with acute or convalescent COVID-19. Both conserved end residues are part of each CDR3. A D gene is named only where the DNA matches it firmly. Clone size is not always given. Where it is, it says once, few, many or a class for expanded clones.

d_call j_call clone_size v_call cdr3_nt cdr3_aa
TRBD1 TRBJ1-5 . TRBV2 TGTGCCAGCAGTGAAGGCAGGGGGCGACGCAATCAGCCCCAGCATTTT CASSEGRGRRNQPQHF
TRBD2 TRBJ2-2 . TRBV5-4 TGTGCCAGCAGCTTTCCAACCGGCGGGGGACCCACCGGGGAGCTGTTTTTT CASSFPTGGGPTGELFF
. TRBJ2-6 . TRBV5-4 TGCAGGCCCACCACCTCTGGGGCCAACGTCCTGACTTTC CRPTTSGANVLTF
TRBD1 TRBJ2-3 . TRBV6-5 TGTGCCAGCTACCCGACAGGGACCACAGATACGCAGTATTTT CASYPTGTTDTQYF
. TRBJ2-2 . TRBV30 TGTGCCTGGAACATTAACACCGGGGAGCTGTTTTTT CAWNINTGELFF
. TRBJ2-3 . TRBV3-1/TRBV3-2 TGTGCCAGCAGCCAAAGTCCAGGAACAGATACGCAGTATTTT CASSQSPGTDTQYF
TRBD2 TRBJ2-2 . TRBV7-2 TGTGCCAGCAGCTTGATAGCGGGGGGGCCATCGAACACCGGGGAGCTGTTTTTT CASSLIAGGPSNTGELFF
. TRBJ1-2 few TRBV30 TGTGCCTGGAGTGTTCAAACGGCAGGGAACACCTTC CAWSVQTAGNTF
TRBD1 TRBJ2-7 . TRBV14 TGTGCCAGCAGCCAAGTTCCCGGGACAGCCCCTTTTGGGCAGTACTTC CASSQVPGTAPFGQYF
TRBD2 TRBJ2-2 few TRBV7-8 TGTGCCAGCAGCTATCGACTAGCGGGGGCCCAGAACACCGGGGAGCTGTTTTTT CASSYRLAGAQNTGELFF
. TRBJ2-5 . TRBV18 TGTGCCAGCTCACTCTTAGTTTTGGAGACCCAGTACTTC CASSLLVLETQYF
. TRBJ1-3 . TRBV5-1 TGCGCCAGCTCAACGCAGGGTCTCGGCGTTCTAACTGGAAACACCATATATTTT CASSTQGLGVLTGNTIYF
. TRBJ1-3 . TRBV7-2 TGTGCCAGCAGCTTAGCTGTGGGGCTTTCTGGAAACACCATATATTTT CASSLAVGLSGNTIYF
TRBD1 TRBJ2-1 . TRBV24-1 TGTGCCACCAGTGATTCCGGGACAGGGACGGGGTATGAGCAGTTCTTC CATSDSGTGTGYEQFF
TRBD1 TRBJ1-1 . TRBV19 TGTGCCAGTAGTATAGAACCGGGACAGGGGGGCTTTACTGAAGCTTTCTTT CASSIEPGQGGFTEAFF
. TRBJ2-5 . TRBV18 TGTGCCAGCTCACCATCGGAGCAAGAGACCCAGTACTTC CASSPSEQETQYF
. TRBJ2-1 . TRBV4-1 TGCGCCAGCAGCGAAGGGGGTCTAGCCAAGCAGTTCTTC CASSEGGLAKQFF
. TRBJ1-2 . TRBV6-6 TGTGCCAGCAGTTACTCGGGCCTCTCTGGCTACACCTTC CASSYSGLSGYTF
TRBD2 TRBJ2-1 . TRBV4-2 TGTGCCAGCAGCCAAGGCAGCGGGGACCCCTACAATGAGCAGTTCTTC CASSQGSGDPYNEQFF
TRBD1 TRBJ1-1 . TRBV29-1 TGCAGCGTAGCCCGCGGGACAGGGAGGGCTGAAGCTTTCTTT CSVARGTGRAEAFF
TRBD2 TRBJ2-5 . TRBV11-2 TGTGCCAGCAGCATTGGACAGGGCACTAGCGGGAGTGAGACCCAGTACTTC CASSIGQGTSGSETQYF
. TRBJ1-2 . TRBV28 TGTGCCAGCAGTGGGACTTTCAACTATGGCTACACCTTC CASSGTFNYGYTF
. TRBJ1-4 . TRBV24-1 TGTGCCACCAGTGGGAGGGAAAGCGTAAAACTGTTTTTT CATSGRESVKLFF
. TRBJ2-5 . TRBV5-1 TGCGCCAGCAGCTTGACTAGGGCTACCGAAGAGACCCAGTACTTC CASSLTRATEETQYF
. TRBJ1-6 once TRBV10-3 TGTGCCATCAGTGAACCCAGGGAAGGATATAATTCACCCCTCCACTTT CAISEPREGYNSPLHF
. TRBJ2-3 few TRBV6-5 TGTGCCAGCAGTTACGGGGGGTGGGAACCAGATACGCAGTATTTT CASSYGGWEPDTQYF
TRBD1 TRBJ2-3 . TRBV24-1 TGTGCCACCAGCCCGGGACAGGGCCTGGATACGCAGTATTTT CATSPGQGLDTQYF
TRBD1 TRBJ1-6 . TRBV9 TGTGCCAGCAGCGTAGGAACAGGGGCATATTCACCCCTCCACTTT CASSVGTGAYSPLHF
TRBD1 TRBJ1-2 . TRBV5-6 TGTGCCAGCGGAAGAAACAGGGGAAAGGATGGCTACACCTTC CASGRNRGKDGYTF
. TRBJ1-6 few TRBV5-1 TGCGCCAGCAGCCCGGACAGCCATTCACCCCTCCACTTT CASSPDSHSPLHF
. TRBJ2-2 few TRBV24-1 TGTGCCACCAGTGATCTCCAGCGGACCGGGGAGCTGTTTTTT CATSDLQRTGELFF
. TRBJ1-1 . TRBV2 TGTGCCAGCAGTGTACAGGGACGGTACGCTTTCTTT CASSVQGRYAFF
TRBD2 TRBJ2-1 . TRBV10-1 TGCGCCAGCAGCCCTAGCGGGAGAGTGAATGAGCAGTTCTTC CASSPSGRVNEQFF
TRBD1 TRBJ2-5 . TRBV5-1 TGCGCCAGCAGCTTGGCATCGGGACAGGTCGTAGAGACCCAGTACTTC CASSLASGQVVETQYF
TRBD1 TRBJ1-2 . TRBV6-5 TGTGCCAGCAGTTACCGGGGGGACAGGGGGTATGGCTACACCTTC CASSYRGDRGYGYTF
TRBD1 TRBJ1-2 . TRBV2 TGTGCCAGTGCTAACCGGGACAGGGGATTTGGCTACACCTTC CASANRDRGFGYTF
. TRBJ1-2 . TRBV24-1 TGTGCCACCAGTGACCCTGACAGCTACTATGGCTACACCTTC CATSDPDSYYGYTF
. TRBJ1-5 . TRBV28 TGTGCCAGTAACAGGGATAGCAATCAGCCCCAGCATTTT CASNRDSNQPQHF
. TRBJ1-1 . TRBV27 TGTGCCAGCAGTTTATCGGCGGCAGCTGAAGCTTTCTTT CASSLSAAAEAFF
. TRBJ2-7 . TRBV7-9 TGTGCCAGCAGCCTCCCGATGACAGGTAGCCACGAGCAGTACTTC CASSLPMTGSHEQYF
. TRBJ2-3 . TRBV7-9 TGTGCCAGCAGCTTAAGAACTAGTAGCGGCACAGATACGCAGTATTTT CASSLRTSSGTDTQYF
TRBD2 TRBJ2-1 once TRBV19 TGTGCCAGTAGTATATATAGCGGGAGGGCCAACCCCTACAATGAGCAGTTCTTC CASSIYSGRANPYNEQFF
TRBD1 TRBJ1-2 . TRBV30 TGTGCCTGGAGTACAACAGGGGGCGCGCATGGCTACACCTTC CAWSTTGGAHGYTF
. TRBJ2-5 . TRBV6-2/TRBV6-3 TGTGCCAGCAGTAGACAGGGAGGAGAGACCCAGTACTTC CASSRQGGETQYF
. TRBJ2-7 . TRBV6-5 TGTGCCAGCAGGAGGACAGATCCCTACGAGCAGTACTTC CASRRTDPYEQYF
TRBD1 TRBJ1-1 . TRBV7-8 TGTGCCAGCGCAAAACAGGGGAAGGCTGAAGCTTTCTTT CASAKQGKAEAFF
TRBD1 TRBJ2-3 . TRBV27 TGTGCCAGCAGGACGGACAGGGGGCAGGCAGATACGCAGTATTTT CASRTDRGQADTQYF